A selection of T cell receptor beta chains follows, all from one sample in a study of T cells in Graves' hyperthyroidism and ophthalmopathy. Via MiXCR, TCRdb re-called the multiplex PCR reads, giving one row per CDR3 protein. Of over 350,000 distinct CDR3 sequences in the sample, roughly 14% were seen once. The specimen sequenced was blood. Receptors originate from a man aged 18-30 years with Graves' ophthalmopathy. The CDR3 runs from the conserved cysteine through the conserved F or W. Fields, in order: J gene, D gene, clone size, V gene, CDR3 protein, CDR3 DNA. D genes are given only for firm matches. Not all rows give a size; the values are once, few, many and, for expanded clones, a class.

TRBJ2-3	TRBD1	NA	TRBV6-2/TRBV6-3	CASSFQGASTDTQYF	TGTGCCAGCAGTTTCCAGGGGGCTAGCACAGATACGCAGTATTTT
TRBJ2-5	NA	many	TRBV27	CASSLTEGGPRETQYF	TGTGCCAGCAGTTTAACAGAGGGGGGGCCCAGGGAGACCCAGTACTTC
TRBJ1-6	NA	many	TRBV28	CASSTGTRGRNSPLHF	TGTGCCAGCAGTACCGGGACTCGGGGCCGTAATTCACCCCTCCACTTT
TRBJ2-5	TRBD2	many	TRBV19	CASRRLAGGQETQYF	TGTGCCAGTAGGAGACTAGCGGGGGGGCAAGAGACCCAGTACTTC
TRBJ2-1	TRBD2	NA	TRBV29-1	CSVDGTSSYNEQFF	TGCAGCGTTGACGGGACTAGCTCCTACAATGAGCAGTTCTTC
TRBJ2-3	TRBD2	few	TRBV5-1	CASSLVDSGRRTDTQYF	TGCGCCAGCAGCTTGGTAGATAGCGGGAGACGCACAGATACGCAGTATTTT
TRBJ1-1	NA	NA	TRBV3-1	CASSRADRAFF	TGTGCCAGCAGCCGGGCCGACAGGGCTTTCTTT
TRBJ2-2	TRBD2	many	TRBV11-2	CASSRGLAGEGGELFF	TGTGCCAGCAGCAGAGGACTAGCGGGAGAGGGCGGGGAGCTGTTTTTT
TRBJ2-7	TRBD2	many	TRBV6-1	CASSPGLAGVFSYEQYF	TGTGCCAGCAGCCCGGGACTAGCGGGAGTTTTTTCCTACGAGCAGTACTTC
TRBJ2-1	NA	many	TRBV7-8	CASRADPNNEQFF	TGTGCCAGCAGAGCCGACCCCAACAATGAGCAGTTCTTC
TRBJ2-1	NA	NA	TRBV7-2	CASSASYEQFF	TGTGCCAGCTCAGCCTCCTACGAGCAGTTCTTC
TRBJ2-7	NA	many	TRBV12-3/TRBV12-4	CASRLSSYEQYF	TGTGCCAGCAGATTAAGCTCCTACGAGCAGTACTTC
TRBJ2-3	NA	many	TRBV7-2	CASSLIVTVSYTDTQYF	TGTGCCAGCAGCTTAATTGTTACAGTATCATACACAGATACGCAGTATTTT
TRBJ1-1	NA	many	TRBV28	CASSSGAWNTEAFF	TGTGCCAGCAGTTCCGGGGCTTGGAACACTGAAGCTTTCTTT
TRBJ1-2	TRBD1	many	TRBV7-8	CASSLDTTGFYGYTF	TGTGCCAGCAGCTTAGACACGACAGGGTTCTATGGCTACACCTTC
TRBJ1-2	NA	many	TRBV7-3	CASSFGTRDGYTF	TGTGCCAGCAGCTTCGGGACACGGGATGGCTACACCTTC
TRBJ2-1	NA	NA	TRBV6-1	CASSAGTGSYNEQFF	TGTGCCAGCAGCGCCGGGACTGGCTCCTACAATGAGCAGTTCTTC
TRBJ1-2	TRBD1	NA	TRBV3-1	CAGRTDRAPYGYTF	TGTGCCGGCAGAACGGACAGGGCGCCCTATGGCTACACCTTC
TRBJ2-3	TRBD2	many	TRBV6-2/TRBV6-3	CASRGGTSGRSTDTQYF	TGTGCCAGCAGAGGAGGGACTAGCGGGAGGAGCACAGATACGCAGTATTTT
TRBJ2-7	TRBD1	few	TRBV2	CASSDRDRDPYEQYF	TGTGCCAGCAGTGACCGGGACAGGGATCCCTACGAGCAGTACTTC
TRBJ2-7	NA	many	TRBV29-1	CSVEFRGSPYEQYF	TGCAGCGTTGAGTTCAGGGGCTCCCCCTACGAGCAGTACTTC
TRBJ2-7	NA	NA	TRBV4-2	CASSPLQGTNEQYF	TGTGCCAGCAGCCCCCTCCAGGGGACGAACGAGCAGTACTTC
TRBJ2-2	NA	few	TRBV3-1	CASSPSDTGELFF	TGTGCCAGCAGCCCGTCGGACACCGGGGAGCTGTTTTTT